A selection of T cell receptor beta chains follows, all from one sample in a study of blood T cell repertoires in COVID-19. Sequencing used immunoSEQ multiplex PCR; TCRdb keeps in-frame clones, though not all of them. Of roughly 350,000 clones listed, over 75% are singletons. Sequencing used peripheral blood. The source of these receptors is a woman younger than 45 with COVID-19, enrolled during active disease. CDR3s include the opening cysteine and the closing phenylalanine or tryptophan. D genes are given only for firm matches.

TRBJ2-7 - TRBV21-1 CASSPRLRYEQYF
TRBJ2-7 TRBD2 TRBV7-2 CASSLYLAGVSYEQYF
TRBJ1-2 - TRBV4-1 CASRRNTLGTNYGYTF
TRBJ1-3 - TRBV5-6 CASSPMVPVTRNTIYF
TRBJ2-5 TRBD1 TRBV10-1 CASSTGQGYQETQYF
TRBJ2-1 - TRBV7-9 CASSSRLESSYNEQFF
TRBJ1-3 - TRBV6-6 CASSFTGGNTIYF
TRBJ2-7 TRBD2 TRBV30 CAWSAGTSLSYEQYF
TRBJ2-2 - TRBV5-4 CASSLFFGGTGELFF
TRBJ2-7 TRBD2 TRBV28 CASSLKAGPIEQYF
TRBJ2-7 - TRBV3-1/TRBV3-2 CASSPLNGKLYEQYF
TRBJ2-7 TRBD1 TRBV10-1 CASSQGARENEQYF
TRBJ2-6 TRBD1 TRBV7-8 CASSLTRGRGANVLTF
TRBJ1-2 TRBD1 TRBV3-1/TRBV3-2 CASSDGTGFGYTF
TRBJ2-1 - TRBV19 CASTSPGGIEQFF
TRBJ2-1 - TRBV5-1 CASSPTSSPYNEQFF
TRBJ2-7 TRBD1 TRBV27 CASSLGTGPEQYF
TRBJ2-3 TRBD2 TRBV27 CASSSITSGRRTDTQYF
TRBJ1-5 - TRBV28 CASSLVSGGHSNQPQHF
TRBJ2-1 - TRBV11-2 CASSLAGFWEQFF
TRBJ2-7 TRBD2 TRBV20-1 CSASEASGTQGRYEQYF
TRBJ2-2 TRBD1 TRBV29-1 CSVAYRGDTGELFF
TRBJ2-5 - TRBV5-1 CASSEVSGPSGTQYF
TRBJ1-2 TRBD1 TRBV6-5 CASSYPGTGRDGYTF
TRBJ2-7 TRBD1 TRBV2 CAIDRGRNEQYF
TRBJ2-1 TRBD2 TRBV7-2 CASRSRLAGVNEQFF
TRBJ2-3 TRBD2 TRBV5-6 CASSLLTSGRADTQYF
TRBJ1-1 - TRBV28 CASRNTGQNTEAFF
TRBJ2-7 TRBD2 TRBV10-3 CAISDPSGAAGEQYF
TRBJ2-5 TRBD2 TRBV29-1 CSVEGLAVLAETQYF
TRBJ2-7 TRBD2 TRBV29-1 CSARGLAGAGEQYF
TRBJ2-7 - TRBV25-1 CASSPRDSYEQYF
TRBJ2-7 TRBD1 TRBV27 CASSPLTGGYEQYF
TRBJ2-2 TRBD2 TRBV7-2 CASSPGTSGRTGELFF
TRBJ2-2 TRBD2 TRBV5-1 CASSSSGSDTGELFF
TRBJ2-5 - TRBV10-2 CASSGPARYGETQYF
TRBJ2-1 - TRBV11-3 CASSSPPGNEQFF
TRBJ2-1 TRBD2 TRBV9 CASSAGTSNEQFF
TRBJ2-1 - TRBV12-3/TRBV12-4 CASSLDGQFF
TRBJ1-1 - TRBV14 CASSQVKVGGAFF
TRBJ2-5 - TRBV28 CASRESGETQYF
TRBJ2-2 - TRBV6-4 CASSDQRTGELFF
TRBJ2-7 TRBD2 TRBV4-1 CASSRPRTSGRYEQYF
TRBJ2-2 TRBD2 TRBV7-3 CASSPWDYNTGELFF
TRBJ2-6 - TRBV28 CASSFPRETGANVLTF
TRBJ2-1 TRBD2 TRBV5-1 CASSYTSGSSYNEQFF
TRBJ1-4 - TRBV5-6 CASSSEGGLFF
TRBJ2-5 TRBD2 TRBV19 CASSIGLAVQETQYF
TRBJ2-3 TRBD1 TRBV6-5 CASSYAQGVKDTQYF
TRBJ2-1 - TRBV5-1 CASSLDHLGEQFF
TRBJ1-5 - TRBV6-1 CASSEGGPLVCF